Sequencing of this TCR beta chain was carried out in a study of blood T cells in healthy people across ages. Points from the study as a whole: Among long-lived donors, naive CD4+ cells were more numerous and diversity higher than in aged donors.

Combining a sample-barcoded 5' primer with a J-beta primer mix, a second PCR ran for 7 to 11 cycles. Each cDNA molecule, via a template-switch adaptor with 12 random nucleotides, was tagged. TCRdb re-analysed the 5' RACE reads in MiXCR, keeping a single row per CDR3 protein. Counted here are about 930,000 distinct CDR3 sequences, 25% to 30% occurring once; the ten biggest clones make up about 10%. The CDR3 extends over 15 amino acids. The V gene's germline CDR1 is MDHEN and CDR2 SYDVKM. Deletions cut 8 bases from V and 3 bases from J, with 20 bases between. About this clonotype itself: The antigen is undetermined.

In addition, the sample was reused for a study of T cells of mothers and their children. That work contributes: Input to cDNA synthesis comprised all extracted RNA, at a ratio of roughly 1.5 ug per 15 ul. Amplification in the second PCR used the M1S primer, which added sample barcodes and 2-4 random nucleotides.

Sequences were obtained from blood. This chain connects TRBV28 to TRBJ2-7; a weak D match, TRBD1 (6 bases). The sequence came from a woman aged 40 to 50 in good health. The CDR3 region is CASGDSTGGFYEQYF. The CDR3 DNA sequence: TGTGCCAGCGGTGACTCGACAGGAGGATTCTACGAGCAGTACTTC. The full variable domain, completed using reference TRBV28 and TRBJ2-7, is DVKVTQSSRYLVKRTGEKVFLECVQDMDHENMFWYRQDPGLGLRLIYFSYDVKMKEKGDIPEGYSVSREKKERFSLILESASTNQTSMYLCASGDSTGGFYEQYFGPGTRLTVT.